The clone carrying this TCR beta chain was counted a few times. Its antigen is as yet unknown. Trimming stripped 7 bases from V and 15 bases from J, with 19 bases between. Germline CDR1 MDHEN, CDR2 SYDVKM. This CDR3 is built from 12 residues. These data originate in a study of T cells after yellow fever vaccination. On the study more broadly: For low cell numbers, libraries were made with SMART-Seq v4 Ultra Low Input.

From the 5' RACE reads, TCRdb called clonotypes with MiXCR, one entry per CDR3 protein. The sample has about 350,000 distinct CDR3 sequences, approximately 10% seen once. Study results and caveats: Abundant bulk-population clonotypes could contaminate the FACS-sorted repertoires. Overlap between CD4 and CD8 compartments was detected for a small share of clonotypes.

This material consisted of PBMCs, taken on the day of the first yellow fever vaccination. J is TRBJ2-1 and V is TRBV28; D is perhaps TRBD1 (6 bases). The sequence was obtained from a man between 18 and 29 years old who received the YFV17D yellow fever vaccine. The CDR3 DNA reads TGTGCCAGCAACCAGGGGACCCGGGTACGGTTCTTC. Translating gives CASNQGTRVRFF. Using reference TRBV28 and TRBJ2-1 for the parts outside the CDR3, the full variable domain is DVKVTQSSRYLVKRTGEKVFLECVQDMDHENMFWYRQDPGLGLRLIYFSYDVKMKEKGDIPEGYSVSREKKERFSLILESASTNQTSMYLCASNQGTRVRFFGPGTRLTVL.